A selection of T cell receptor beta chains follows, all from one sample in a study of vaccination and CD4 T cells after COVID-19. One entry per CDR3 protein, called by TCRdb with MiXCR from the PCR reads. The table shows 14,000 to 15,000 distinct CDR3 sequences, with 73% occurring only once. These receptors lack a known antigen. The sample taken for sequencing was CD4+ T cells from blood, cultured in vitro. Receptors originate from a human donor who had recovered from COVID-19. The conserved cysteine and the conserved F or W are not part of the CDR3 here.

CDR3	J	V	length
ASSFVQGHSPLH	TRBJ1-6	TRBV7-9	12
AGSEQGRKVNSPLH	TRBJ1-6	TRBV7-9	14
SASSRGTAQETQY	TRBJ2-5	TRBV20-1	13
ASSLTGNQPQH	TRBJ1-5	TRBV6-1	11
ASTSLSVTGQGGWDEQY	TRBJ2-7	TRBV28	17
ASREYWDRGAGANVLT	TRBJ2-6	TRBV5-6	16
ASRPGLAAYEQY	TRBJ2-7	TRBV25-1	12
ASTDSLYGYT	TRBJ1-2	TRBV28	10
ASKVGRGWSTEAF	TRBJ1-1	TRBV19	13
AWSVGGTRSYGYT	TRBJ1-2	TRBV30	13
ATSRDYDRRGRNTIY	TRBJ1-3	TRBV15	15
ASHRYGNTEAF	TRBJ1-1	TRBV7-9	11
ASSLGDLSNQPQH	TRBJ1-5	TRBV7-9	13
ASSQRTGFSYNEQF	TRBJ2-1	TRBV7-2	14
ASSPSGTMSSYEQY	TRBJ2-7	TRBV9	14
ASSLRGGATLTGSNQPQH	TRBJ1-5	TRBV27	18
AAGVGRREEAF	TRBJ1-1	TRBV11-2	11
ASEDPPGEQF	TRBJ2-1	TRBV6-1	10
ASSMDGRKNTEAF	TRBJ1-1	TRBV19	13
ASSRGGGNQPQH	TRBJ1-5	TRBV7-2	12
ASSRGQLDSNQPQH	TRBJ1-5	TRBV6-1	14
ASSFTGNYGYT	TRBJ1-2	TRBV7-2	11